This T cell receptor beta chain appears in the sequencing data of a study of long-term antiretroviral therapy in people with HIV. In the study overall: By about a decade, the earliest samples predate the 2015 immediate-ART recommendation. Study-wide results and caveats: Clonal expansions arising prior to ART prevailed in the repertoire at every time point. For ART adherence, viral resistance and therapy changes, no data were available.

Each donor provided at least one pre-ART PBMC sample and at least two post-ART PBMC samples. This clone occurred a few times. The target antigen is unknown. immunoSEQ v3.0 was run at survey level. Clones were read by immunoSEQ multiplex PCR, and TCRdb kept only the in-frame ones, dropping some. The profile shows roughly 30,000 clones, under 90% of them singletons. The CDR3 consists of 13 residues. The V gene's germline CDR1 is SGHVS and CDR2 FNYEAQ. J was trimmed by 6 bases and V by 5 bases; bases with no gene match: 5. J is TRBJ2-7 and V is TRBV7-6; 9 nucleotides agree with TRBD1. The specimen comprised unsorted PBMCs, sampled less than 5 years after starting antiretroviral therapy. This TCR was recovered from a man in his forties or fifties with HIV. In DNA, the CDR3 is TGTGCCAGCAGCCGGGACAGGGTAAGCGAGCAGTACTTC. Its protein product is CASSRDRVSEQYF.